This record concerns one TCR beta chain sequence. The target antigen is unknown. This sample stems from a study of lymphopenia after photon versus proton radiotherapy. Findings and caveats of the study: After the lymphocyte nadir, photon-treated repertoires showed oligoclonal expansion, especially of CD8+ Temra cells. Photon-treated patients lost naive T cells and TCR diversity; proton-treated stayed stable. In patients who died, overall survival fell as post-nadir TCR diversity dropped more.

This CDR3 has 14 amino acids. In germline, CDR1 is MNHEY, CDR2 SVGAGI. Trimming shortened V by 3 bases and J by 7 bases, and 15 bases separated the two germline ends. The data were produced by immunoSEQ multiplex PCR, yet TCRdb's version contains in-frame clones alone and is incomplete. The sample has about 16,000 clones, 70% to 90% seen once. The sequence was obtained from a woman aged 55-70 years with cholangiocarcinoma. Some clones in this sample may be carry-over from other donors' samples. Sequenced here: peripheral blood, sampled from a patient treated with proton-based radiotherapy. V usage is TRBV6-5 and J usage is TRBJ1-1; unclear D gene. This CDR3 reads CASSYSRGRGEAFF. The DNA of the CDR3 is TGTGCCAGCAGTTATAGTAGAGGTAGAGGTGAAGCTTTCTTT.